The 15 T cell receptor beta chains below were found in one sample sequenced in a study of cytomegalovirus exposure and HLA in healthy donors. A multiplex PCR was run with 60 Vbeta primers and 13 Jbeta primers. The repertoire was sequenced with immunoSEQ multiplex PCR; TCRdb's copy has only in-frame clones and lacks some. The sample holds approximately 260,000 clones, approximately 85% seen once. Source material: PBMCs. These receptors all stem from a woman aged 40-49 years in good health and CMV-seropositive.

The chain joins TRBV30 to TRBJ1-2; possible D gene TRBD1, 5 bases. The CDR3 totals 16 residues. The germline CDR1 and CDR2 sequences are GTSNPN and SVGIG (reference sequence). V lost 0 bases, J lost 1 base, and 15 bases lay in between. CDR3 in amino acids: CAWSVPWLGDNYGYTF. The CDR3 DNA follows: TGTGCCTGGAGTGTACCTTGGCTAGGGGATAACTATGGCTACACCTTC. Combining the CDR3 with reference TRBV30 and TRBJ1-2 gives the whole variable domain SQTIHQWPATLVQPVGSPLSLECTVEGTSNPNLYWYRQAAGRGLQLLFYSVGIGQISSEVPQNLSASRPQDRQFILSSKKLLLSDSGFYLCAWSVPWLGDNYGYTFGSGTRLTVV.

V gene TRBV25-1 combines with J gene TRBJ2-1; 8 bases map to TRBD1. This CDR3 is 13 amino acids long. The junction had 6 bases not matched to a gene; V was cut back by 6 bases and J by 8 bases. CDR1 and CDR2 (germline): MGHDK, SYGVNS. The CDR3 coding sequence is TGTGCCAGCAGGCTGACAGGGGCCCATGAGCAGTTCTTC. It specifies CASRLTGAHEQFF.

The chain links TRBV28 to TRBJ2-5; TRBD2 matches at 11 bases. V trimming: 4 bases; J trimming: 0 bases; junction bases outside the gene matches: 1. The CDR3 loop spans 15 amino acids. The germline V gene encodes CDR1 MDHEN and CDR2 SYDVKM. Written as DNA, the CDR3 is TGTGCCAGCAGTTCTAGCGGGAGGCACCAAGAGACCCAGTACTTC. Amino acid sequence: CASSSSGRHQETQYF.

CDR3 nucleotides: TGTGCCAGCAGCTTAGCGGCAGACAACAATGAGCAGTTCTTC. As protein: CASSLAADNNEQFF. The rearrangement links TRBV7-9 to TRBJ2-1; D gene unclear. In germline, CDR1 is SEHNR, CDR2 FQNEAQ (reference sequence). The CDR3 contains 14 residues. V lost 0 bases and J lost 5, with 8 bases in between.

The V call is TRBV28, the J call TRBJ1-2; D gene unclear. Deletions cut 3 bases from V and 2 bases from J, with 13 bases between. Germline CDR1 and CDR2: MDHEN and SYDVKM. This CDR3 spans 15 amino acids. CDR3 nucleotides: TGTGCCAGCAGTTTTGGGCAGGCAGTAAACTATGGCTACACCTTC. It is translated as CASSFGQAVNYGYTF.

The V call is TRBV15, the J call TRBJ2-7; 9 bases fit TRBD1. The CDR3 is 14 residues long. Germline V lookup: CDR1 LNHNV, CDR2 YYDKDF (reference sequence). Germline trimming cut 3 bases from V and 6 bases from J; bases unmatched to any gene: 6. The CDR3 loop is CATSRDRGSLEQYF. CDR3 in DNA: TGTGCCACCAGCAGGGACAGGGGCTCCCTCGAGCAGTACTTC.

Comment on this clone: Relative to the germline gene, one junction end is altered; a read error may explain this. This chain connects TRBV5-1 to TRBJ1-6; TRBD1 might be the D (6 bases). The CDR3 totals 15 residues. CDR1 and CDR2 from the germline V gene are SGHRS and YFSETQ. CDR3 residues: CASSLAGGVRSPLHF. The CDR3 bases are TGTGCCAGCAGCTTGGCGGGGGGCGTTAGGTCACCCCTCCACTTT.

This chain joins TRBV6-4 and TRBJ2-3; 13 bases match TRBD2. This CDR3 spans 19 amino acids. The V segment lost 2 bases and the J segment 4 bases; nucleotides outside the gene matches: 12. The germline V gene has CDR1 MRHNA and CDR2 SNTAGT. CDR3 sequence: CASSDPNLTSGRAPDTQYF. DNA of the CDR3: TGTGCCAGCAGTGACCCAAACCTAACTAGCGGGAGGGCCCCAGATACGCAGTATTTT.

About this clone: The same CDR3 arises from other DNA sequences in this sample as well. The chain carries TRBV19 and TRBJ2-2, with 9 bases lining up with TRBD1. J gave up 1 base and V 3 bases, and 3 bases lay outside the gene matches. The CDR3 has 16 amino acids. Germline V gene sequence: CDR1 LNHDA, CDR2 SQIVND (reference sequence). CDR3 in amino acids: CASSIPGQGNTGELFF. Written as DNA, the CDR3 is TGTGCCAGTAGTATCCCGGGACAGGGGAACACCGGGGAGCTGTTTTTT.

The J gene is TRBJ1-1, the V gene TRBV11-1; D is perhaps TRBD1 (6 bases). Germline CDR1 reads SGHAT; CDR2 reads FQDESV (reference sequence). V lost 5 bases and J 4 bases, leaving 14 bases between the germline ends. The CDR3 contains 14 residues. CDR3 sequence (DNA): TGTGCCAGCAGCACCAGACAGGCAAGCACTGAAGCTTTCTTT. Amino acid sequence: CASSTRQASTEAFF.

The chain uses TRBV25-1 and TRBJ2-3, with D uncertain. This CDR3 is 14 amino acids long. Per the germline V gene, CDR1 is MGHDK and CDR2 is SYGVNS. The V end lost 3 bases, the J end lost 2 bases, and 9 bases lay between the germline ends. The chain's CDR3 is CASSDTPHTDTQYF. The CDR3 nucleotides read TGTGCCAGCAGTGATACACCTCACACAGATACGCAGTATTTT. Complete variable domain (other parts from reference TRBV25-1 and TRBJ2-3): EADIYQTPRYLVIGTGKKITLECSQTMGHDKMYWYQQDPGMELHLIHYSYGVNSTEKGDLSSESTVSRIRTEHFPLTLESARPSHTSQYLCASSDTPHTDTQYFGPGTRLTVL.

The V call is TRBV11-2, the J call TRBJ1-1; D is unresolved. The V end lost 5 bases, the J end lost 4 bases, and 11 bases lay between the germline ends. The CDR3 spans 13 residues. Germline V CDR1 and CDR2: SGHAT, FQNNGV. The chain's CDR3 is CASSPRQATEAFF. The CDR3 DNA follows: TGTGCCAGCAGCCCACGACAAGCCACTGAAGCTTTCTTT.

To note about this clone: The identical CDR3 is also encoded by other nucleotide sequences in the sample. The V and J genes are TRBV18 and TRBJ1-1; D is unclear. This CDR3 is built from 13 residues. Germline V gene sequence: CDR1 KGHSH, CDR2 LQKENI. Trimming cost V 1 base and J 1 base, with 4 bases left between them. The CDR3 DNA sequence: TGTGCCAGCTCACCACGAGCGAACACTGAAGCTTTCTTT. Translating gives CASSPRANTEAFF.

V is TRBV5-4 and J is TRBJ2-3; TRBD2 matches at 14 bases. With V trimmed by 4 bases and J by 1 base, 8 bases remained unmatched. Germline lookup yields CDR1 SGHNT and CDR2 YYREEE (reference sequence). This CDR3 spans 18 amino acids. The CDR3 DNA follows: TGTGCCAGCAGCCCGCCGGGACTAGCGGGAGTTGGCACAGATACGCAGTATTTT. Residues: CASSPPGLAGVGTDTQYF.

The rearrangement uses TRBV5-1 and TRBJ1-1, with D hard to call. The germline CDR1 and CDR2 sequences are SGHRS and YFSETQ. Trimming cost V 1 base and J 0 bases, with 7 bases left between them. The CDR3 is 14 residues long. The DNA for the CDR3 is TGCGCCAGCAGCTTGCAGGTGATGAACACTGAAGCTTTCTTT. The encoded protein is CASSLQVMNTEAFF. Drawing the rest from reference TRBV5-1 and TRBJ1-1, the complete variable domain is KAGVTQTPRYLIKTRGQQVTLSCSPISGHRSVSWYQQTPGQGLQFLFEYFSETQRNKGNFPGRFSGRQFSNSRSEMNVSTLELGDSALYLCASSLQVMNTEAFFGQGTRLTVV.